This TCR beta chain was found in a study of tissue T cells after allogeneic stem cell transplantation. In the study overall: Enrolled prospectively were adult allogeneic hematopoietic cell transplant recipients whose graft-versus-host disease was steroid-refractory. Several unmodified and three CD34-selected T-cell-depleted grafts went to graft-versus-host disease patients. Where cell numbers permitted, CD3+ T cells were sorted from preserved blood and marrow.

This CDR3 comprises 14 residues. V lost 5 bases to trimming and J lost 2 bases, with 12 bases between them. CDR1 and CDR2 from the germline V gene are SEHNR and FQNEAQ (reference sequence). Assay: immunoSEQ multiplex PCR; the TCRdb copy retains only in-frame clones and omits some. The top ten clones hold 1.5% to 2.5% of a sample with about 26,000 clones, about 90% of them seen once. As concerns this clone: Its antigen remains unidentified.

Study-wide results and caveats: Across patients, clones rarely overlapped, yet motif clusters were shared tissue-specifically.

The sample here was blood, taken before transplantation. The V gene is TRBV7-9, the J gene TRBJ1-1, with D uncertain. The TCR originated in a male donor older than 55 who later had graft-versus-host disease after an allogeneic stem cell transplant. The CDR3 DNA is TGTGCCAGCAGCCTCGCTATGGGTAACACTGAAGCTTTCTTT. Amino acid sequence: CASSLAMGNTEAFF.